In this sample, the clone carrying this T cell receptor (beta chain) turned up a few times. The antigen remains unidentified. Making use of molecular barcodes, quantitative 5'-RACE generated TCR beta libraries. TCRdb re-derived calls from the 5' RACE reads in MiXCR, one entry per CDR3 protein. This table holds around 300,000 distinct CDR3 sequences, roughly 20% found once. The source of the sample is a study of CD8 T cells in ankylosing spondylitis. Regarding the study as a whole: From matched ankylosing spondylitis synovial fluid, disease-linked clones were reportedly recovered at significantly enriched levels. Several of the motif variants were reported before in synovial fluid and blood from reactive arthritis. There was a TCR beta motif, made of several highly homologous variants, that appeared characteristic of ankylosing spondylitis blood.

This TCR was sampled from a female donor with ankylosing spondylitis or in good health (not recorded which). Source material: blood, either unsorted or a sorted T cell fraction (not recorded which).

The CDR3, as DNA: TGCAGTACCGGTCCTGGGGCGGTGGTTAAAAACATTCAGTACTTC. Residues: CSTGPGAVVKNIQYF. The rearrangement uses TRBV20-1 and TRBJ2-4; a weak D match, TRBD1 (5 bases). Trimming took 8 bases from V and 4 from J, leaving 21 bases between them. CDR1 and CDR2 from the germline V gene are DFQATT and SNEGSKA (reference sequence). The CDR3 length is 15 residues.